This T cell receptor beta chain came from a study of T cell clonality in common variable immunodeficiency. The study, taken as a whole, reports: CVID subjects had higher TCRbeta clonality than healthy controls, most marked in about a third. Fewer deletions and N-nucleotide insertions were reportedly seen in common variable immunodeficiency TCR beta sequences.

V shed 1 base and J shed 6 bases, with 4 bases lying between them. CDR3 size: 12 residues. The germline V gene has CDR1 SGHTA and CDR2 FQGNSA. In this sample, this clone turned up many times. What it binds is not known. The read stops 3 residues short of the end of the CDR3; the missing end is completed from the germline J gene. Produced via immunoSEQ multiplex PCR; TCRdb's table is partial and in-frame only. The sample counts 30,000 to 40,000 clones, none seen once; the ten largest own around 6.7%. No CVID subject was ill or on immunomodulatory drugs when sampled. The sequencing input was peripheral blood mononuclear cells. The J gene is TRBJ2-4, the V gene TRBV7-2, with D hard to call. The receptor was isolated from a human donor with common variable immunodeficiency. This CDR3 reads CASSLDRNIQYF. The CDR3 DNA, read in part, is TGTGCCAGCAGCTTAGACAGAAACATT.